This T cell receptor beta chain was captured in a study of T-cell memory formation after mild COVID-19. Study-wide findings and caveats: Within pre-infection memory, some responding clones were found, suggesting cross-reactive memory joined. For contracting clones, CD4+ ones sat mainly in CM and EM, CD8+ in EMRA.

Germline loops: CDR1 SEHNR, CDR2 FQNEAQ (reference sequence). Trimming pared 1 base from V and 1 base from J, leaving 10 bases between. CDR3 length: 15 residues. This clonotype showed up just a few times. Its specificity is unknown. Constant-segment primers and 5'RACE yielded cDNA libraries for TCR alpha and TCR beta, each carrying sample barcodes and UMIs. TCRdb redid the calling of the 5' RACE reads with MiXCR, one entry per CDR3 protein. Here the sample spans 400,000 to 500,000 distinct CDR3 sequences, about 19% being singletons. V gene TRBV7-9 combines with J gene TRBJ1-1; D is undetermined. Sequencing used PBMCs or a T cell subset sorted from them (not recorded which). The clonotype comes from an adult woman who had mild COVID-19 (a few samples of this study predate the infection). Cell type and time point are not known. This CDR3 reads CASSLDLVGNTEAFF. The CDR3 DNA reads TGTGCCAGCAGCTTAGACTTAGTGGGGAACACTGAAGCTTTCTTT.